The 15 T cell receptor beta chains listed next were all sequenced from one sample in a study of blood T cell repertoires in COVID-19. Clones were read by immunoSEQ multiplex PCR, and TCRdb kept only the in-frame ones, dropping some. The sample records a few hundred thousand clones, about 89% being singletons. The sequencing input was peripheral blood. These receptors came from a woman in her thirties with COVID-19, enrolled during active disease.

V is TRBV9 and J is TRBJ1-1; a weak D match, TRBD1 (5 bases). Trimming stripped 0 bases from V and 7 bases from J, with 10 bases between. The CDR3 runs to 13 residues. CDR1 is SGDLS, CDR2 YYNGEE, per germline. In DNA, the CDR3 is TGTGCCAGCAGCGTAGTAGGGGAAGGTGAAGCTTTCTTT. Protein: CASSVVGEGEAFF.

In its sample, this clone was seen once. This chain links TRBV29-1 with TRBJ1-1; TRBD1 is a possible D gene (6 bases). Trimming took 4 bases from V and 1 from J, leaving 13 bases between them. Per the germline V gene, CDR1 is SQVTM and CDR2 is ANQGSEA. CDR3 length equals 14 residues. The CDR3, as DNA: TGCAGCGTTGGTTGGGGGACAAGGAACACTGAAGCTTTCTTT. Its protein is CSVGWGTRNTEAFF.

The rearrangement joins TRBV27 to TRBJ1-5; D ambiguous. Germline CDR1 and CDR2: MNHEY and SMNVEV (reference sequence). V lost 6 bases and J lost 3, with 9 bases in between. This CDR3 is 13 amino acids long. CDR3 sequence reads: CASSASSNQPQHF. In DNA, the CDR3 is TGTGCCAGCAGCGCGAGTTCCAATCAGCCCCAGCATTTT.

The rearrangement joins TRBV15 to TRBJ2-3; maybe TRBD1 (7 bases). Trimming left V 5 bases short and J 4 bases short, with 10 bases between. This CDR3 has 13 amino acids. Per germline, CDR1 LNHNV and CDR2 YYDKDF (reference sequence). CDR3 residues: CATSPGGPDTQYF. Written as DNA, the CDR3 is TGTGCCACCAGCCCAGGGGGGCCAGATACGCAGTATTTT.

This clone came up once. The chain couples TRBV28 to TRBJ1-5; TRBD1 agrees at 7 bases. The CDR3 is 14 residues long. Germline V gene lookup returns CDR1 MDHEN and CDR2 SYDVKM. V lost 7 bases, J lost 7 bases, and 10 bases stayed unmatched. The DNA of the CDR3 is TGTGCCAGCACAATGACAGGGCAGGGGCAGCCCCAGCATTTT. This translates into CASTMTGQGQPQHF.

V is TRBV11-2 and J is TRBJ2-4, with 7 bases lining up with TRBD1. CDR3 length: 16 amino acids. V trimming: 1 base; J trimming: 8 bases; junction bases outside the gene matches: 11. The V gene's germline CDR1 is SGHAT and CDR2 FQNNGV. CDR3 DNA sequence: TGTGCCAGCAGCTTAGGTTCGGTGCAGGGGGTGTACATTCAGTACTTC. Its protein is CASSLGSVQGVYIQYF. The whole variable domain, filled in from reference TRBV11-2 and TRBJ2-4, reads EAGVAQSPRYKIIEKRQSVAFWCNPISGHATLYWYQQILGQGPKLLIQFQNNGVVDDSQLPKDRFSAERLKGVDSTLKIQPAKLEDSAVYLCASSLGSVQGVYIQYFGAGTRLSVL.

This chain connects TRBV7-6 to TRBJ2-1, with 12 bases matching TRBD2. The junction had 7 bases not matched to a gene; V was cut back by 5 bases and J by 8 bases. The germline V gene has CDR1 SGHVS and CDR2 FNYEAQ. The CDR3 runs 15 residues. The chain's CDR3 is CASSALAGGRDEQFF. CDR3 nucleotides: TGTGCCAGCAGCGCACTAGCGGGAGGTCGCGATGAGCAGTTCTTC. The full variable domain, its missing parts supplied by reference TRBV7-6 and TRBJ2-1, is GAGVSQSPRYKVTKRGQDVALRCDPISGHVSLYWYRQALGQGPEFLTYFNYEAQQDKSGLPNDRFSAERPEGSISTLTIQRTEQRDSAMYRCASSALAGGRDEQFFGPGTRLTVL.

This clone was detected once. The rearrangement joins TRBV19 to TRBJ2-2; D is uncertain. The CDR3 runs 14 residues. The V gene's germline CDR1 is LNHDA and CDR2 SQIVND (reference sequence). Deletions cut 3 bases from V and 0 bases from J, with 5 bases between. CDR3 in DNA: TGTGCCAGTAGTATCCAGGCGAACACCGGGGAGCTGTTTTTT. It yields the protein CASSIQANTGELFF.

CDR3 sequence: CASSETVSGEGFNYGYTF. CDR3 DNA: TGTGCCAGCAGTGAAACCGTATCGGGGGAGGGCTTTAACTATGGCTACACCTTC. This chain joins TRBV2 and TRBJ1-2, with a possible D match to TRBD1 (5 bases). This CDR3 is 18 amino acids long. Germline CDR1 is SNHLY and CDR2 is FYNNEI. Trimming pared 2 bases from V and 1 base from J, leaving 20 bases between.

This sequence joins TRBV5-6 and TRBJ1-1; D is unresolved. Germline CDR1 SGHDT, CDR2 YYEEEE. The CDR3 loop spans 14 amino acids. Trimming removed 0 bases from V and 0 bases from J, with 6 bases in between. The DNA of the CDR3 is TGTGCCAGCAGCTTGGGGCAGGTGAACACTGAAGCTTTCTTT. Its protein product is CASSLGQVNTEAFF.

This clone has a single count. The DNA for the CDR3 is TGTGCCAGCAGTTACCCAGGTTCCTGGTCTGGAAACACCATATATTTT. Its protein product is CASSYPGSWSGNTIYF. The rearrangement links TRBV6-6 to TRBJ1-3; D is uncertain. The germline V gene has CDR1 MNHNY and CDR2 SVGAGI (reference sequence). The CDR3 loop spans 16 amino acids. Trimming took off 2 bases at V and 1 base at J, with 12 bases between the two ends.

The V gene is TRBV11-3, the J gene TRBJ1-6; D call uncertain. V was trimmed by 5 bases and J by 2 bases, leaving 10 bases between them. The CDR3 totals 15 residues. The germline V gene has CDR1 SGHNT and CDR2 YENEEA. The CDR3 region is CASSGGRAYNSPLHF. Written as DNA, the CDR3 is TGTGCCAGCAGCGGAGGGCGGGCCTATAATTCACCCCTCCACTTT.

This clone was recorded once. This chain connects TRBV7-8 to TRBJ1-5; 11 bases are shared with TRBD1. The CDR3 is made up of 14 amino acids. V lost 5 bases and J lost 5; bases outside the gene matches: 2. Germline lookup yields CDR1 SGHVS and CDR2 FQNEAQ. The CDR3 DNA reads as TGTGCCAGCAGCCCGGGACAGGGGGATCAGCCCCAGCATTTT. Protein product: CASSPGQGDQPQHF. The full variable domain, completed using reference TRBV7-8 and TRBJ1-5, is GAGVSQSPRYKVAKRGQDVALRCDPISGHVSLFWYQQALGQGPEFLTYFQNEAQLDKSGLPSDRFFAERPEGSVSTLKIQRTQQEDSAVYLCASSPGQGDQPQHFGDGTRLSIL.

This chain joins TRBV10-3 and TRBJ1-6, with D unresolved. The length of the CDR3 is 13 residues. Deletions cut 10 bases from V and 0 bases from J, with 7 bases between. Germline CDR1 and CDR2: ENHRY and SYGVKD. CDR3: CASRNSYNSPLHF. For the CDR3, the DNA is TGTGCCAGTAGAAACTCCTATAATTCACCCCTCCACTTT.

V and J are TRBV29-1 and TRBJ1-2; possible D gene TRBD1, 5 bases. V was pared by 6 bases and J by 2 bases, with 16 bases between. The V gene's germline CDR1 is SQVTM and CDR2 ANQGSEA. The CDR3 totals 14 residues. CDR3 coding DNA: TGCAGCGTCGTTTCCAGGGAGGCGAACTATGGCTACACCTTC. The encoded protein is CSVVSREANYGYTF. The variable domain in full, with the rest retrieved from reference TRBV29-1 and TRBJ1-2, is SAVISQKPSRDICQRGTSLTIQCQVDSQVTMMFWYRQQPGQSLTLIATANQGSEATYESGFVIDKFPISRPNLTFSTLTVSNMSPEDSSIYLCSVVSREANYGYTFGSGTRLTVV.